This is a list of T cell receptor beta chains from one sample in a study of blood T cell repertoires in COVID-19. The method was immunoSEQ multiplex PCR; TCRdb's version includes in-frame clones alone and lacks a portion of them. The table records under 130,000 clones, about four fifths of them present only once. Material for sequencing was peripheral blood. The receptors stem from a human donor in a cohort sampled during active COVID-19. The CDR3 runs from the conserved cysteine through the conserved F or W. The D gene is left open where the match is weak. Clone size is shown for a subset of rows, as once, few, many or a class of expanded clone.

d_gene	v_gene	j_gene	abundance	CDR3nt	CDR3aa
NA	TRBV7-6	TRBJ2-7	NA	TGTGCCAGCAGCCCACGGGGGGCAGGTTCCTACGAGCAGTACTTC	CASSPRGAGSYEQYF
TRBD1	TRBV19	TRBJ1-3	NA	TGTGCCAGTAGTATGGCGGGTCCCGGGACAGGGATTGGTGGAAACACCATATATTTT	CASSMAGPGTGIGGNTIYF
NA	TRBV6-1	TRBJ1-4	NA	TGTGCCAGCAGTGACCGACAACAGGAAAAACTGTTTTTT	CASSDRQQEKLFF
NA	TRBV6-5	TRBJ2-3	once	TGTGCCAGCACCATATTAGCATCCTCCCCAGATACGCAGTATTTT	CASTILASSPDTQYF
TRBD2	TRBV5-4	TRBJ2-7	NA	TGTGCCAGCAGCCCCCGGACTAGCGGCTCCTACGAGCAGTACTTC	CASSPRTSGSYEQYF
NA	TRBV6-4	TRBJ1-1	NA	TGTGCCAGCAGGGACAGCCTGAACACTGAAGCTTTCTTT	CASRDSLNTEAFF
NA	TRBV2	TRBJ1-2	NA	TGTGCCAGCACAGGGTTGAATGGCTACACCTTC	CASTGLNGYTF
TRBD2	TRBV29-1	TRBJ2-3	NA	TGCAGCGCCGAAGAGCGGGGACGAGATACGCAGTATTTT	CSAEERGRDTQYF
NA	TRBV12-5	TRBJ2-7	NA	TGTGCTAGTGGTTTGGGGGGACTCTCCTACGAGCAGTACTTC	CASGLGGLSYEQYF
TRBD1	TRBV5-1	TRBJ1-1	NA	TGCGCCAGCAGCTTCCGGGACAGGGTTAATACTGAAGCTTTCTTT	CASSFRDRVNTEAFF
TRBD1	TRBV5-4	TRBJ1-6	NA	TGTGCCAGCAGCTTTCGGGACAGAGGGTCACCCCTCCACTTT	CASSFRDRGSPLHF
NA	TRBV21-1	TRBJ1-2	NA	TGTGCCAAGGAGGGGTCCCTGTCTGGCTACACCTTC	CAKEGSLSGYTF
NA	TRBV18	TRBJ1-2	NA	TGTGCCAGCTCACCGTCCGGGAGACGGGACTATGGCTACACCTTC	CASSPSGRRDYGYTF
NA	TRBV4-1	TRBJ1-1	NA	TGCGCCAGCAGCCAAGTTCCAGGGGCGAACACTGAAGCTTTCTTT	CASSQVPGANTEAFF
NA	TRBV7-9	TRBJ1-1	NA	TGTGCCAGCAGCTTAGGCGGTTCGGCGGGGAACACTGAAGCTTTCTTT	CASSLGGSAGNTEAFF
TRBD1	TRBV6-2/TRBV6-3	TRBJ1-2	NA	TGTGCCAGCAGTCCGACCGGACAGGGCTATGGCTACACCTTC	CASSPTGQGYGYTF
TRBD2	TRBV11-2	TRBJ2-2	NA	TGTGCCAGCAGCCCTGATCCGGGACTAGCGGGGGGGAGCACCGGGGAGCTGTTTTTT	CASSPDPGLAGGSTGELFF